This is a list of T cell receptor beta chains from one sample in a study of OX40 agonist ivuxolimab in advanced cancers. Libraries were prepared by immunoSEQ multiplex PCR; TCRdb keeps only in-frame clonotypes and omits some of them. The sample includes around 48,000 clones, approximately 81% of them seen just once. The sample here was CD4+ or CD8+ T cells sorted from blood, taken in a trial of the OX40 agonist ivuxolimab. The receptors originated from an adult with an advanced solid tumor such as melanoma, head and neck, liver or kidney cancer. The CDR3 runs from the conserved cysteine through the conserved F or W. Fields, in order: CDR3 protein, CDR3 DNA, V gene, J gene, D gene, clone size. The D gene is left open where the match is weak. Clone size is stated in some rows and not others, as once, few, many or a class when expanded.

CDR3 protein: CASSEDRENIQYF
CDR3 DNA: TGTGCCAGCAGCGAGGACAGGGAAAACATTCAGTACTTC
V gene: TRBV2
J gene: TRBJ2-4
D gene: TRBD1
clone size: NA

CDR3 protein: CASSTTGSDTQYF
CDR3 DNA: TGCGCCAGCAGCACAACAGGGTCAGATACGCAGTATTTT
V gene: TRBV5-1
J gene: TRBJ2-3
D gene: NA
clone size: NA

CDR3 protein: CASSLIGDIYNSPLHF
CDR3 DNA: TGTGCCAGCAGTTTAATCGGGGACATTTATAATTCACCCCTCCACTTT
V gene: TRBV28
J gene: TRBJ1-6
D gene: NA
clone size: once

CDR3 protein: CASSLEGTSGRKEQFF
CDR3 DNA: TGTGCCAGCAGCTTAGAAGGGACTAGCGGGAGGAAAGAGCAGTTCTTC
V gene: TRBV7-9
J gene: TRBJ2-1
D gene: TRBD2
clone size: NA

CDR3 protein: CASSRTLNEKLFF
CDR3 DNA: TGTGCCAGCAGCAGGACCCTAAATGAAAAACTGTTTTTT
V gene: TRBV28
J gene: TRBJ1-4
D gene: NA
clone size: NA

CDR3 protein: CASSLPYEQYF
CDR3 DNA: TGTGCCAGCAGTTTACCCTACGAGCAGTACTTC
V gene: TRBV28
J gene: TRBJ2-7
D gene: NA
clone size: NA

CDR3 protein: CASSPQGDQPQHF
CDR3 DNA: TGTGCCAGCTCACCACAGGGGGATCAGCCCCAGCATTTT
V gene: TRBV18
J gene: TRBJ1-5
D gene: NA
clone size: NA

CDR3 protein: CASRPTWAEDNEQFF
CDR3 DNA: TGCGCCAGCAGACCGACCTGGGCGGAGGACAATGAGCAGTTCTTC
V gene: TRBV4-1
J gene: TRBJ2-1
D gene: NA
clone size: NA

CDR3 protein: CASSPITGSDEQYF
CDR3 DNA: TGTGCCAGCTCACCGATTACCGGGAGCGACGAGCAGTACTTC
V gene: TRBV18
J gene: TRBJ2-7
D gene: NA
clone size: few

CDR3 protein: CAWSVPYPDNYGYTF
CDR3 DNA: TGTGCCTGGAGTGTACCATATCCGGATAACTATGGCTACACCTTC
V gene: TRBV30
J gene: TRBJ1-2
D gene: NA
clone size: NA

CDR3 protein: CSVRRQGDTYEQYF
CDR3 DNA: TGCAGCGTCCGACGACAGGGGGATACCTACGAGCAGTACTTC
V gene: TRBV29-1
J gene: TRBJ2-7
D gene: TRBD1
clone size: NA

CDR3 protein: CAWSSIDFEQFF
CDR3 DNA: TGTGCCTGGTCATCCATTGATTTTGAGCAGTTCTTC
V gene: TRBV30
J gene: TRBJ2-1
D gene: NA
clone size: NA

CDR3 protein: CASSLQGQESGTEAFF
CDR3 DNA: TGTGCCAGCAGCTTGCAGGGACAAGAGTCTGGCACTGAAGCTTTCTTT
V gene: TRBV7-8
J gene: TRBJ1-1
D gene: NA
clone size: NA

CDR3 protein: CSVEDHIGKGNTEAFF
CDR3 DNA: TGCAGCGTTGAAGATCATATCGGGAAGGGGAACACTGAAGCTTTCTTT
V gene: TRBV29-1
J gene: TRBJ1-1
D gene: NA
clone size: NA

CDR3 protein: CASYERGKETQYF
CDR3 DNA: TGCGCCAGCTATGAGCGGGGCAAAGAGACCCAGTACTTC
V gene: TRBV5-1
J gene: TRBJ2-5
D gene: TRBD2
clone size: NA

CDR3 protein: CASSLGGGNIQYF
CDR3 DNA: TGTGCCAGCAGCTTAGGAGGAGGAAACATTCAGTACTTC
V gene: TRBV11-3
J gene: TRBJ2-4
D gene: NA
clone size: NA

CDR3 protein: CASSGAGAVAEAFF
CDR3 DNA: TGTGCCAGCAGTGGGGCAGGAGCCGTGGCTGAAGCTTTCTTT
V gene: TRBV6-1
J gene: TRBJ1-1
D gene: NA
clone size: NA

CDR3 protein: CASSVTSGRAYRNEQFF
CDR3 DNA: TGCGCCAGCAGCGTAACTAGCGGGAGGGCCTACCGCAATGAGCAGTTCTTC
V gene: TRBV5-1
J gene: TRBJ2-1
D gene: TRBD2
clone size: NA

CDR3 protein: CASSFRLAVYNEQFF
CDR3 DNA: TGTGCCAGCAGCTTCCGACTAGCGGTTTACAATGAGCAGTTCTTC
V gene: TRBV7-9
J gene: TRBJ2-1
D gene: TRBD2
clone size: NA

CDR3 protein: CASGGGVFTDTQYF
CDR3 DNA: TGTGCCAGCGGAGGGGGCGTATTCACAGATACGCAGTATTTT
V gene: TRBV28
J gene: TRBJ2-3
D gene: NA
clone size: NA

CDR3 protein: CASSPASVNYGYTF
CDR3 DNA: TGTGCCAGCAGTCCAGCCTCAGTTAACTATGGCTACACCTTC
V gene: TRBV28
J gene: TRBJ1-2
D gene: NA
clone size: NA

CDR3 protein: CASGSTGSYEQYF
CDR3 DNA: TGCGCCAGCGGATCGACAGGGTCCTACGAGCAGTACTTC
V gene: TRBV5-1
J gene: TRBJ2-7
D gene: TRBD1
clone size: NA

CDR3 protein: CASSPRRTDTQYF
CDR3 DNA: TGTGCCAGCTCACCAAGGCGCACAGATACGCAGTATTTT
V gene: TRBV18
J gene: TRBJ2-3
D gene: NA
clone size: NA

CDR3 protein: CASSVGASSRNEQFF
CDR3 DNA: TGTGCCAGCAGCGTAGGGGCTAGCTCGAGGAATGAGCAGTTCTTC
V gene: TRBV9
J gene: TRBJ2-1
D gene: NA
clone size: NA

CDR3 protein: CASRPGVERPSYEQYF
CDR3 DNA: TGTGCCAGCAGGCCTGGGGTCGAGCGGCCCTCCTACGAGCAGTACTTC
V gene: TRBV27
J gene: TRBJ2-7
D gene: NA
clone size: once

CDR3 protein: CASSNRETDTQYF
CDR3 DNA: TGTGCCAGCAGCAACAGGGAAACAGATACGCAGTATTTT
V gene: TRBV7-6
J gene: TRBJ2-3
D gene: NA
clone size: NA

CDR3 protein: CASSHGHAYEQYF
CDR3 DNA: TGTGCCAGCAGCCATGGACATGCCTACGAGCAGTACTTC
V gene: TRBV11-2
J gene: TRBJ2-7
D gene: NA
clone size: NA

CDR3 protein: CASSSWREQYF
CDR3 DNA: TGTGCCAGCAGCTCGTGGAGGGAGCAGTACTTC
V gene: TRBV7-2
J gene: TRBJ2-7
D gene: NA
clone size: NA

CDR3 protein: CAISEGQQDEQFF
CDR3 DNA: TGTGCCATCAGTGAGGGACAACAGGATGAGCAGTTCTTC
V gene: TRBV10-3
J gene: TRBJ2-1
D gene: NA
clone size: NA

CDR3 protein: CASSLGAYEQYF
CDR3 DNA: TGCGCCAGCAGCTTGGGAGCCTACGAGCAGTACTTC
V gene: TRBV5-1
J gene: TRBJ2-7
D gene: NA
clone size: NA

CDR3 protein: CATRTGGLNTEAFF
CDR3 DNA: TGTGCCACCCGGACAGGGGGCTTGAACACTGAAGCTTTCTTT
V gene: TRBV28
J gene: TRBJ1-1
D gene: TRBD1
clone size: once

CDR3 protein: CAWSDSLYEQYF
CDR3 DNA: TGTGCCTGGAGTGACAGCCTCTACGAGCAGTACTTC
V gene: TRBV30
J gene: TRBJ2-7
D gene: NA
clone size: NA

CDR3 protein: CASRLLPSTDTQYF
CDR3 DNA: TGTGCCAGTAGACTACTTCCTAGCACAGATACGCAGTATTTT
V gene: TRBV19
J gene: TRBJ2-3
D gene: NA
clone size: NA

CDR3 protein: CASSLAGQNYGYTF
CDR3 DNA: TGCGCCAGCAGCTTGGCCGGTCAAAACTATGGCTACACCTTC
V gene: TRBV5-1
J gene: TRBJ1-2
D gene: NA
clone size: once

CDR3 protein: CASRSAASNSPLHF
CDR3 DNA: TGTGCCAGCAGGTCGGCCGCCTCGAATTCACCCCTCCACTTT
V gene: TRBV6-5
J gene: TRBJ1-6
D gene: NA
clone size: NA

CDR3 protein: CASTPPGQGIGGYTF
CDR3 DNA: TGTGCCAGTACCCCACCGGGACAGGGGATTGGTGGCTACACCTTC
V gene: TRBV19
J gene: TRBJ1-2
D gene: TRBD1
clone size: NA

CDR3 protein: CAIRTGPGETQYF
CDR3 DNA: TGTGCCATCAGGACGGGACCAGGGGAGACCCAGTACTTC
V gene: TRBV10-3
J gene: TRBJ2-5
D gene: NA
clone size: NA

CDR3 protein: CASSIGASGAQETQYF
CDR3 DNA: TGTGCCAGTAGTATAGGCGCTAGCGGTGCCCAAGAGACCCAGTACTTC
V gene: TRBV19
J gene: TRBJ2-5
D gene: TRBD2
clone size: NA

CDR3 protein: CAIRGGLVTDTQYF
CDR3 DNA: TGTGCCATCAGGGGGGGACTAGTAACAGATACGCAGTATTTT
V gene: TRBV10-3
J gene: TRBJ2-3
D gene: TRBD2
clone size: NA

CDR3 protein: CASSLGLVEKLFF
CDR3 DNA: TGTGCCAGCAGTCTCGGGCTGGTTGAAAAACTGTTTTTT
V gene: TRBV11-2
J gene: TRBJ1-4
D gene: NA
clone size: NA

CDR3 protein: CASSLKLARSNEQFF
CDR3 DNA: TGCGCCAGCAGCTTGAAACTAGCGAGGAGCAATGAGCAGTTCTTC
V gene: TRBV5-1
J gene: TRBJ2-1
D gene: TRBD2
clone size: NA

CDR3 protein: CASSQDLGDEQYF
CDR3 DNA: TGTGCCAGCAGCCAAGACCTTGGGGACGAGCAGTACTTC
V gene: TRBV14
J gene: TRBJ2-7
D gene: NA
clone size: NA

CDR3 protein: CASSLTGLISTDTQYF
CDR3 DNA: TGTGCCAGCAGCTTAACGGGACTAATTAGCACAGATACGCAGTATTTT
V gene: TRBV7-6
J gene: TRBJ2-3
D gene: TRBD2
clone size: NA